The 18 T cell receptor delta chains presented below share a single source sample, sequenced in a study of delta chains in infants with herpesvirus infections. Gamma-chain- and delta-chain-specific primers converted PBMC RNA into TCR cDNA. TCRdb re-called clones from the RT-PCR reads using CATT. The profile covers roughly 1,500 delta-chain clones, with about a third appearing a single time and approximately 10% taken by the ten largest. The sample consisted of peripheral blood, taken at time point 1 of longitudinal follow-up. These receptor sequences come from a human donor who was a Ugandan infant, either HIV-exposed or HIV-unexposed (not recorded which).

Judged by abundance, this clone is large (0.1 to 1%). The gene calls are TRAV29/DV5 and TRDJ2, with 8 bases aligning to TRDD3. The V segment lost 3 bases and the J segment 0 bases; nucleotides outside the gene matches: 1. This CDR3 region has 14 residues. Germline V lookup: CDR1 NSMFDY, CDR2 ISSIKDK. This chain's CDR3 is CAATGGALTAQLFF. Here the CDR3 DNA reads TGTGCAGCAACTGGGGGAGCTTTGACAGCACAACTCTTCTTT.

V and J are TRDV1 and TRDJ1, with 9 bases lining up with TRDD3. V shed 5 bases, J shed 0 bases, and the junction held 16 bases outside the gene matches. The CDR3 runs 19 residues. The germline V gene encodes CDR1 TSWWSYY and CDR2 QGS. CDR3 bases: TGTGCTCTTGGGCCGATATATCCTTTACTGGGGGAGTACACCGATAAACTCATCTTT. Amino acid sequence: CALGPIYPLLGEYTDKLIF.

There are a few counts of this clone. The chain recombines TRDV1 with TRDJ1, with D perhaps matching TRDD2 or TRDD3 (6 bases each). V was clipped by 0 bases and J by 2 bases, with 28 bases between them. The CDR3 consists of 21 residues. Germline V gene data show CDR1 as TSWWSYY and CDR2 as QGS. For the CDR3, the DNA is TGTGCTCTTGGGGAACTAGGGGCCTTCCAGACTTTACTGGGTTGTACCGATAAACTCATCTTT. Translating it yields CALGELGAFQTLLGCTDKLIF.

The chain carries TRDV1 and TRDJ1, with 13 bases matching TRDD3. The CDR3 runs to 16 residues. Trimming at V came to 1 base and at J to 6 bases, leaving 5 bases not matched to a gene. From germline, CDR1 is TSWWSYY and CDR2 QGS. The CDR3 is CALGEPYWGIRNKLIF. CDR3 DNA sequence: TGTGCTCTTGGGGAACCCTACTGGGGGATACGCAATAAACTCATCTTT.

The chain has TRDV1 and TRDJ1; tentative D call: TRDD2 (6 bases). Trimming took off 4 bases at V and 9 bases at J, with 21 bases between the two ends. CDR1 and CDR2 from the germline V gene are TSWWSYY and QGS. This CDR3 is built from 15 residues. CDR3 sequence (DNA): TGTGCTCTTGGGGTTCCTCCTACGTTCAGGGGGGAACTCATCTTT. Residues: CALGVPPTFRGELIF.

Within the sample, this clone is large. This chain joins TRDV1 and TRDJ2; D remains unclear. V was cut by 2 bases and J by 8 bases, with 3 bases left in between. CDR1 TSWWSYY and CDR2 QGS come from the germline V gene. This CDR3 is 11 amino acids long. CDR3 DNA: TGTGCTCTTGGGGAATCGGCACAACTCTTCTTT. Translated, it gives CALGESAQLFF.

The chain recombines TRDV1 with TRDJ1; D gene ambiguous. V lost 2 bases, J lost 0 bases, and 10 bases lay in between. Germline assignment: CDR1 TSWWSYY and CDR2 QGS. This CDR3 is built from 15 residues. CDR3 sequence reads: CALGEGRDYTDKLIF. CDR3 nucleotide sequence: TGTGCTCTTGGGGAAGGGAGGGACTACACCGATAAACTCATCTTT.

The V gene went uncalled, while the J gene is TRDJ1; the table names TRDD3, a call not compared with the DNA. The CDR3 totals 17 residues. CDR3: CARRFPRTGGVTDKLIF. In DNA, the CDR3 is TGTGCGAGACGGTTCCCTCGTACTGGGGGCGTCACCGATAAACTCATCTTT.

The chain joins TRDV1 to TRDJ1; the D gene could be TRDD2 or TRDD3 (5 bases each). Trimming left V 4 bases short and J 2 bases short, with 26 bases between. In germline, CDR1 is TSWWSYY, CDR2 QGS. The CDR3 runs to 19 residues. The CDR3 is CALGGLDSLHPRDTDKLIF. CDR3 in DNA: TGTGCTCTTGGGGGATTAGACTCCCTACACCCGCGGGATACCGATAAACTCATCTTT.

This clone showed up just a few times. The chain has TRDV1 and TRDJ1; TRDD3 agrees at 10 bases. The CDR3 runs 25 residues. After removal of 2 bases from V and 0 bases from J, the junction contained 30 bases not matched to a gene. Germline CDR1 TSWWSYY, CDR2 QGS. The CDR3 protein is CALGEVSLHYSELGDPIEYTDKLIF. CDR3 in DNA: TGTGCTCTTGGGGAAGTCTCCCTCCACTACTCTGAACTGGGGGATCCGATCGAATACACCGATAAACTCATCTTT.

This chain uses TRDV1 with TRDJ1; TRDD3 aligns across 8 bases. There are 18 residues in the CDR3. Germline CDR1 reads TSWWSYY; CDR2 reads QGS. J lost 2 bases, V lost 4 bases, and 15 bases had no gene match. Here the CDR3 reads CALGGLVLGVARTDKLIF. The CDR3 DNA follows: TGTGCTCTTGGGGGGTTAGTACTGGGGGTTGCCCGGACCGATAAACTCATCTTT.

The rearrangement uses TRDV1 and TRDJ1, with a weak D call TRDD3 (6 bases). Germline V lookup: CDR1 TSWWSYY, CDR2 QGS. The CDR3 consists of 19 residues. V was trimmed by 3 bases and J by 1 base, leaving 24 bases between them. CDR3: CALGDLLRGDLSPTDKLIF. CDR3 coding DNA: TGTGCTCTTGGGGACCTTCTACGGGGGGACCTTTCCCCCACCGATAAACTCATCTTT.

By proportion, this clone is large. The V gene is TRDV2, the J gene TRDJ1; TRDD3 aligns across 13 bases. Germline trimming cut 4 bases from V and 3 bases from J; bases unmatched to any gene: 16. This CDR3 has 19 amino acids. Per the germline V gene, CDR1 is GEAIGNYY and CDR2 is EKD. DNA for the CDR3: TGTGCCTGTGATGCTGGAATACTGGGGGATACGTTCGGTTCCGATAAACTCATCTTT. Translating gives CACDAGILGDTFGSDKLIF.

This clone has more than one count but fewer than ten. The V and J genes are TRAV23/DV6 and TRDJ2; 9 positions agree with TRDD3. The J segment lost 4 bases and the V segment lost 0 bases, leaving 31 bases of the junction unmatched. The CDR3 consists of 24 residues. The germline CDR1 and CDR2 sequences are NTAFDY and IRPDVSE (reference sequence). CDR3 region: CAASMKGDSFNWGNWPSRTAQLFF. The CDR3 nucleotides read TGTGCAGCAAGCATGAAAGGGGATTCTTTCAACTGGGGGAACTGGCCCTCTCGGACAGCACAACTCTTCTTT.

This clone appeared a few times. The chain recombines TRDV1 with TRDJ1, with TRDD3 identical over 8 bases. The CDR3 extends over 19 amino acids. Trimming cost V 0 bases and J 0 bases; bases outside gene matches: 12. CDR1 is TSWWSYY, CDR2 QGS, per germline. CDR3 coding DNA: TGTGCTCTTGGGGAACTGAGTCGTACTGGGGGTCCTTACACCGATAAACTCATCTTT. It is translated as CALGELSRTGGPYTDKLIF.

This clone was counted only a few times. The V and J genes are TRDV2 and TRDJ2; TRDD3 agrees at 7 bases. Germline assignment: CDR1 GEAIGNYY and CDR2 EKD. With V trimmed by 2 bases and J by 1 base, 0 bases remained unmatched. The CDR3 runs to 14 residues. CDR3 in amino acids: CACDNWGLTAQLFF. The CDR3 nucleotides are TGTGCCTGTGACAACTGGGGTTTGACAGCACAACTCTTCTTT.

The DNA for the CDR3 is TGTGCTCTTGGGGAACGAGGGGCCTTCTTAACTTGTACTGGGTCGGAGACCGATAAACTCATCTTT. This gives the protein CALGERGAFLTCTGSETDKLIF. The V and J genes are TRDV1 and TRDJ1, with D perhaps TRDD3 (6 bases). This CDR3 comprises 22 residues. The V end was cut by 1 base, the J end by 2 bases, with 32 bases between. Germline CDR1 reads TSWWSYY; CDR2 reads QGS.

The chain employs TRDV1 and TRDJ1, with a weak D call TRDD2 (5 bases). The germline CDR1 and CDR2 sequences are TSWWSYY and QGS. The CDR3 loop spans 17 amino acids. The V end was cut by 0 bases, the J end by 0 bases, with 14 bases between. CDR3 nucleotide sequence: TGTGCTCTTGGGGAACTAACTATTTCCTTTTACACCGATAAACTCATCTTT. Its protein product is CALGELTISFYTDKLIF.